The clone carrying this TCR beta chain showed up just once. The target antigen is unknown. This entry is derived from a study of shared clonotypes between healthy human individuals. Findings and limits, study-wide: Sampling covered nothing but blood. Tissue TCR repertoires likely differ from those found in blood. Estimated richness values were generally larger in naive subsets than in memory subsets.

CDR1 and CDR2 (germline): MNHEY, SMNVEV (reference sequence). The J segment lost 2 bases and the V segment lost 6 bases, leaving 13 bases of the junction unmatched. The CDR3 consists of 17 residues. CD45RO-negative CD8 cells positively selected for CCR7 made up the naive population, which excluded terminally differentiated effector memory CD45RA+ cells. Healthy and HIV-negative, the adult donors had no recent acute infections or vaccinations. Several immunoSEQ plates held equal portions of the genomic DNA taken from each subset. Clones were sequenced by immunoSEQ multiplex PCR, and TCRdb holds only the in-frame ones, with some missing. The sample holds about 2,100,000 clones, under 95% seen once.

The sequence derives from a man younger than 35 in good health. Some clones in this sample may be carry-over from other donors' samples. The chain is built from TRBV27 and TRBJ2-3, with TRBD2 identical over 8 bases. Sequencing used naive CD8+ T cells from PBMCs. CDR3: CASRPPLWREDTDTQYF. DNA of the CDR3: TGTGCCAGCAGACCCCCCCTATGGCGGGAGGACACAGATACGCAGTATTTT.